The source of this T cell receptor beta chain is a study of blood T cells in healthy people across ages. Regarding the study as a whole: TCR beta diversity per million T cells fell roughly linearly with age.

Regarding this clonotype: Its antigen is still unknown. A junction boundary mismatches the germline segment, possibly from a read error.

The CDR3 has 13 residues. In germline, CDR1 is KGHDR, CDR2 SFDVKD. Then a second PCR, running roughly 7 to 11 cycles, was carried out with a sample-barcoded 5' primer and a J-beta primer mix. Each cDNA molecule, via a template-switch adaptor with 12 random nucleotides, was tagged. One entry per CDR3 protein results from TCRdb running MiXCR on the 5' RACE reads. The sample lists about 1.5 million distinct CDR3 sequences; approximately 43% were seen once. The origin of this receptor is a woman aged 18 to 35 in good health. The source material was blood. V gene TRBV24-1 combines with J gene TRBJ2-1, with D maybe TRBD2 (5 bases). The DNA for the CDR3 is TGTGCCACCAGTAATTTAAGCGGAATTAAGCAGTTCTTC. This translates into CATSNLSGIKQFF.